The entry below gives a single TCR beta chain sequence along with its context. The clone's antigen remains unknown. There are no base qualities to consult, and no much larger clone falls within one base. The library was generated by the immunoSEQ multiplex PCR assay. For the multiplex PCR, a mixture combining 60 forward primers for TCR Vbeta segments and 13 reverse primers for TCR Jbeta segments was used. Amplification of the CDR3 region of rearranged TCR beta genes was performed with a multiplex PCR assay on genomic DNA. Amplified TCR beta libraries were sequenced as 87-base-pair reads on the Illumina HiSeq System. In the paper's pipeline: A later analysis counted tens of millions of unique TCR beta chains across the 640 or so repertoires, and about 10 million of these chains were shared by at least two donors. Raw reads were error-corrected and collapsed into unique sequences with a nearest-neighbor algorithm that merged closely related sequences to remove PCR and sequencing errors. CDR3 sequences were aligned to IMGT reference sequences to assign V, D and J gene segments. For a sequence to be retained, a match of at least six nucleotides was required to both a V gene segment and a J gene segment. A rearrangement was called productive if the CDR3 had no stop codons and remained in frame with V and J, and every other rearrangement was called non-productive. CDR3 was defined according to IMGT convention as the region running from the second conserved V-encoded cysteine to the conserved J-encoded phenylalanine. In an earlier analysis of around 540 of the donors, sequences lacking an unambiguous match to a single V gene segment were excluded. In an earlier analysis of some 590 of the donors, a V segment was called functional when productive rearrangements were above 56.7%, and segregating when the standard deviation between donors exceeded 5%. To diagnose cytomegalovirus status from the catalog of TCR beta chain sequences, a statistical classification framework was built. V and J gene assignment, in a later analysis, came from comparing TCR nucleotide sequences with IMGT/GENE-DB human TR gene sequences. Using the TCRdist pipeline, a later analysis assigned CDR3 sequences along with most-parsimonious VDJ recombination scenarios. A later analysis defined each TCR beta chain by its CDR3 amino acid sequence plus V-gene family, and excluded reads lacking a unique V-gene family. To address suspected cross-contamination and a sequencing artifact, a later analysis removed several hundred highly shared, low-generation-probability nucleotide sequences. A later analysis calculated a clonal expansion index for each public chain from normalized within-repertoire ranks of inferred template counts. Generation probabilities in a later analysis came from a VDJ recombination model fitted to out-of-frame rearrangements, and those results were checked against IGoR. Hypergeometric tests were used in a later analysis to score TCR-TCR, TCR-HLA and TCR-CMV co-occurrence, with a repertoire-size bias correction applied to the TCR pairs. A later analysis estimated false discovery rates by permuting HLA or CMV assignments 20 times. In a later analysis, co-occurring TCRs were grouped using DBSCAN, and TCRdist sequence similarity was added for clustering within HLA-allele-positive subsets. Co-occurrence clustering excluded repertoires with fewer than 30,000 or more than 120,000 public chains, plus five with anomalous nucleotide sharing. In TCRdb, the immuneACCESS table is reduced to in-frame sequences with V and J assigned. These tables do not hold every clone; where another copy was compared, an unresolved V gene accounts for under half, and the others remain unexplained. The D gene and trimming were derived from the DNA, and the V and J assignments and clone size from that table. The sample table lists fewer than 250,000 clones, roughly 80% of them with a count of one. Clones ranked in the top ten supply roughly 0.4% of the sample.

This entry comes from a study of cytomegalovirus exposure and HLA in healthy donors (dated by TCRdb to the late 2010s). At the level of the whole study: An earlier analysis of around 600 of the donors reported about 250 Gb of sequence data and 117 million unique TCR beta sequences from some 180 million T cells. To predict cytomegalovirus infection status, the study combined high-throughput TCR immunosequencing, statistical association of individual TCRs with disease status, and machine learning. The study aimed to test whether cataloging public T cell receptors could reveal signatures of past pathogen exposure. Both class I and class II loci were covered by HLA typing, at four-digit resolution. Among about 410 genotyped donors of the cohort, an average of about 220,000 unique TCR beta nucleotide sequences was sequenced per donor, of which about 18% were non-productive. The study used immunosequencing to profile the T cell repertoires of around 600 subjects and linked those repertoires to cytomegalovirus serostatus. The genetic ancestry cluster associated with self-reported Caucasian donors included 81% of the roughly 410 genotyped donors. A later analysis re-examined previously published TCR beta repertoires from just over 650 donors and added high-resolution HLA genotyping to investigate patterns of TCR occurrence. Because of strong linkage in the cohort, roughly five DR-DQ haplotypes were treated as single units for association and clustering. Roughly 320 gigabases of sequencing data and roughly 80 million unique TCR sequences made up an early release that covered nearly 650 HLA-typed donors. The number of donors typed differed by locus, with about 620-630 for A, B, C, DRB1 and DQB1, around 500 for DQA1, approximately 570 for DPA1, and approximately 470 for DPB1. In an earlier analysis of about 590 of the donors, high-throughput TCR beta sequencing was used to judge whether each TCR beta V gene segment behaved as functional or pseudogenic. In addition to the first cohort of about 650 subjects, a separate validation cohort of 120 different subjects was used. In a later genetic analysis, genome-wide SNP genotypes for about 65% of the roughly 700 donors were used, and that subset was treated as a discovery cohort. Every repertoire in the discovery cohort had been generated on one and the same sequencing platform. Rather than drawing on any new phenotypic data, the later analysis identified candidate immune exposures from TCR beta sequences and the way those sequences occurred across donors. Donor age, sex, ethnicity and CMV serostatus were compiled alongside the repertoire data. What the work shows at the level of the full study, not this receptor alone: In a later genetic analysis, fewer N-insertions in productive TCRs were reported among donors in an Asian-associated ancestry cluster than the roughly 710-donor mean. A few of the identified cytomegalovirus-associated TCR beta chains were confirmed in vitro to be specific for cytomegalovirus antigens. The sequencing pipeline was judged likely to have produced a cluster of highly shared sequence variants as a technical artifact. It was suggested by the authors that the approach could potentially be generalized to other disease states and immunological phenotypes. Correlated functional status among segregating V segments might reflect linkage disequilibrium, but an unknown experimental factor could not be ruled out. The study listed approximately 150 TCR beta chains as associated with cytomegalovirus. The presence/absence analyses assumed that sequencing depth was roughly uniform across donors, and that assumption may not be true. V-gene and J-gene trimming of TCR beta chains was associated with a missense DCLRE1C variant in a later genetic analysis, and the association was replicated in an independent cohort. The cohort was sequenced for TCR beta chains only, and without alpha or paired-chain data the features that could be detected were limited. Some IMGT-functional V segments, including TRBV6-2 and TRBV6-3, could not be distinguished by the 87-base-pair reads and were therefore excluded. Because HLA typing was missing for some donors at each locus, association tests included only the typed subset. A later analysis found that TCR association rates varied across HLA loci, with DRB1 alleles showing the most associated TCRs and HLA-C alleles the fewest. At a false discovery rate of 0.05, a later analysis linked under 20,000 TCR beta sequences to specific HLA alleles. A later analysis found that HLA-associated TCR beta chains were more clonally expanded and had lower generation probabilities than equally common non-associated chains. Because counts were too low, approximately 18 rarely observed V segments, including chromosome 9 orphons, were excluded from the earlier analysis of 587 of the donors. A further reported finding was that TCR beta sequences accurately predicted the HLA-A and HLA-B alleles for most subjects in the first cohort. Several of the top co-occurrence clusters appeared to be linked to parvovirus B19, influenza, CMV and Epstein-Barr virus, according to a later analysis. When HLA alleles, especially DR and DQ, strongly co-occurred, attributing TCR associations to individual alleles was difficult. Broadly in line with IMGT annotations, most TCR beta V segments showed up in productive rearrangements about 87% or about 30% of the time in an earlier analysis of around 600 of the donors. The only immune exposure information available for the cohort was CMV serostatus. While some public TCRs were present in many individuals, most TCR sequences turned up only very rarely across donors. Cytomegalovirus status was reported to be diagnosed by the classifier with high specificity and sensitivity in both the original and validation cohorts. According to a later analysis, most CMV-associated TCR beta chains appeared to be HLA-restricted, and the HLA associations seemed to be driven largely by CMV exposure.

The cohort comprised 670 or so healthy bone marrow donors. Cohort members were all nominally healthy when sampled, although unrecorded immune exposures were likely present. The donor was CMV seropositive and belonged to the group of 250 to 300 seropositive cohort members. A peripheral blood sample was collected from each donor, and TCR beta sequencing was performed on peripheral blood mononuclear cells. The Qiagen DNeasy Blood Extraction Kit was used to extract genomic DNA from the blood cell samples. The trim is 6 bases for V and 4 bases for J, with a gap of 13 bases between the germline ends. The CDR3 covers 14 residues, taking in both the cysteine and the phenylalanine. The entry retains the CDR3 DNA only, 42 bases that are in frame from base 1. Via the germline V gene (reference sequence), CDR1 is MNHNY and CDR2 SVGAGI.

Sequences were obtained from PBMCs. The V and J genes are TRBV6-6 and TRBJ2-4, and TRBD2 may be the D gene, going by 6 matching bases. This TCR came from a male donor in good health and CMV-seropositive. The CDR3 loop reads CASREGQPKNIQYF. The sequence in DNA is TGTGCCAGCAGGGAGGGTCAACCTAAAAACATTCAGTACTTC.